This entry is about one TCR beta chain. The antigen remains unidentified. This sample stems from a study of vaccination effects on CD4 cells after COVID-19. Points from the study as a whole: Mainly new vaccine-induced clones made up the post-vaccine spike-reactive clones in convalescents.

Some clones are missing from TCRdb's copy, which holds only in-frame ones; the method was immunoSEQ multiplex PCR. The sample includes 11,000 to 15,000 clones, 80% seen only once; the top ten take 17%. Before sequencing took place, the ViraFEST assay used viral peptide pools to expand antigen-specific CD4+ T cells. Subsequent to less than twelve days of culture, CD4+ T cells were isolated. From March to December 2020, the person had a SARS-CoV-2 infection that was confirmed by PCR. The vaccine given was either BNT162b2 or mRNA-1273, in two doses. V was pared by 3 bases and J by 1 base, with 7 bases between. This CDR3 is built from 13 residues. Germline CDR1 SGHNT, CDR2 YYREEE (reference sequence).

The TCR originated in a human donor who had a prior SARS-CoV-2 infection. The chain recombines TRBV5-4 with TRBJ1-2; D remains ambiguous. Source: CD4+ T cells from PBMCs cultured with SARS-CoV-2 spike peptides, taken after COVID-19 vaccination. The CDR3 protein is CASSSGINYGYTF. In DNA form, the CDR3 reads TGTGCCAGCAGCTCGGGCATTAACTATGGCTACACCTTC.